The entry below gives a single T cell receptor beta chain sequence along with its context. The data are from a study of blood T cells in healthy people across ages. V was pared by 3 bases and J by 2 bases, with 10 bases between. CDR3 size: 14 residues. The use of a sample-barcoded 5' primer and a J-beta primer mix characterized a second PCR of 7 to 11 cycles. TCRdb called the 5' RACE reads again in MiXCR, with one record for every CDR3 protein. The repertoire holds hundreds of thousands of distinct CDR3 sequences, more than 50% seen once, with approximately 24% in the top ten. The chain links TRBV12-3 or TRBV12-4 to TRBJ1-1, with a weak D call TRBD1 (6 bases). The source of this sequence is a man aged 40-49 years in good health. The sequencing input was blood. The CDR3 loop is CASSFTGSNTEAFF. DNA of the CDR3: TGTGCCAGCAGTTTTACAGGGTCCAACACTGAAGCTTTCTTT.